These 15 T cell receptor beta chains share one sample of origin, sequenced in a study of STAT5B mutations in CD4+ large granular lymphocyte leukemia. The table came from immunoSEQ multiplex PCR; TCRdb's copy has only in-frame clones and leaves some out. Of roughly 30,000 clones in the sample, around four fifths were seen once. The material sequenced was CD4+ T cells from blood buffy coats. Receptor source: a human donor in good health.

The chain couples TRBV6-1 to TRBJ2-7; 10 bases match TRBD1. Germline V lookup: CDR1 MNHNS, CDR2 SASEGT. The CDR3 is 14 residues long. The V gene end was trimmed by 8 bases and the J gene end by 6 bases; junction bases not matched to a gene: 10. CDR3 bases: TGTGCCAGCCCCCCATACGGGACAGGGGTCGAGCAGTACTTC. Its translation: CASPPYGTGVEQYF.

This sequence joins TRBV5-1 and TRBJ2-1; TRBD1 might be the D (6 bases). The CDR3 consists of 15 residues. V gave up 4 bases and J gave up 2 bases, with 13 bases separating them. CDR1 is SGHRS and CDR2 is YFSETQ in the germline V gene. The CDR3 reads CASSADSLTYNEQFF. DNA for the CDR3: TGCGCCAGCAGCGCGGACAGTTTAACCTACAATGAGCAGTTCTTC.

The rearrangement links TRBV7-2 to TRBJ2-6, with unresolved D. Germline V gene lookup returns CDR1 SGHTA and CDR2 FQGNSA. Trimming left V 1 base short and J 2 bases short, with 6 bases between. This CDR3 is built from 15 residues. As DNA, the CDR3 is TGTGCCAGCAGCTTAGGGGGTGCTGGGGCCAACGTCCTGACTTTC. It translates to CASSLGGAGANVLTF.

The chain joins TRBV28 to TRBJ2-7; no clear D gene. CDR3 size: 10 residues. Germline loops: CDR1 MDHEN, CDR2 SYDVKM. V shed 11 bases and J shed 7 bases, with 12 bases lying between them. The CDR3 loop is CAAAHGEQYF. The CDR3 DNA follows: TGTGCCGCAGCCCATGGGGAGCAGTACTTC.

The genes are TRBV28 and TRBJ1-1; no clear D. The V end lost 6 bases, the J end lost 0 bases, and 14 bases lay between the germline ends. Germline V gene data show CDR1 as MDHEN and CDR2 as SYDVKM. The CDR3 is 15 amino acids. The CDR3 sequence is CASRLATDLNTEAFF. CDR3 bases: TGTGCCAGCAGATTAGCGACGGACTTGAACACTGAAGCTTTCTTT.

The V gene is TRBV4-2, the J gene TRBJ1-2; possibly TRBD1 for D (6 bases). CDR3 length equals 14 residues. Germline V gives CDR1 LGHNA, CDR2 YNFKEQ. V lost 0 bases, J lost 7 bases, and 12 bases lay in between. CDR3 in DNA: TGTGCCAGCAGCCAAGAGGGGGGCGCCGGTGGCTACACCTTC. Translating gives CASSQEGGAGGYTF.

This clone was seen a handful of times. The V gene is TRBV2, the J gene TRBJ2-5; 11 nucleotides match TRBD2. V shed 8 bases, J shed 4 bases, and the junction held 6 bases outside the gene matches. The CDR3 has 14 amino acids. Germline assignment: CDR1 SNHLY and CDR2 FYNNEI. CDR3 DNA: TGTGCCAGCTTACTAGCGGGAGTAGGAGAGACCCAGTACTTC. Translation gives CASLLAGVGETQYF.

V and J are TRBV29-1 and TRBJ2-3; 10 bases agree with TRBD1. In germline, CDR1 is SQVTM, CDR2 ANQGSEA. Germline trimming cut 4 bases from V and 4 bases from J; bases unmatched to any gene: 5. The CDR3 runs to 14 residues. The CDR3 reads CSVVFGTGADTQYF. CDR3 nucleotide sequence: TGCAGCGTTGTATTCGGGACAGGGGCAGATACGCAGTATTTT.

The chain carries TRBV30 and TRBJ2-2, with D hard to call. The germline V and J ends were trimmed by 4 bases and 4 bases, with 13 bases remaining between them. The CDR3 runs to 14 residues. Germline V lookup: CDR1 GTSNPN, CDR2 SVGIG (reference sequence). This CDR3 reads CAWKPATFTGELFF. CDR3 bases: TGTGCCTGGAAACCGGCTACATTCACCGGGGAGCTGTTTTTT.

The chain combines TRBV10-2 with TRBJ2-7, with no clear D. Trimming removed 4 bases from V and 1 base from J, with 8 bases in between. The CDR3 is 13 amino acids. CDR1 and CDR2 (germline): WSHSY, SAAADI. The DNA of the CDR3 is TGCGCCAGCAGTGTCTCCGGTTCCTACGAGCAGTACTTC. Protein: CASSVSGSYEQYF.

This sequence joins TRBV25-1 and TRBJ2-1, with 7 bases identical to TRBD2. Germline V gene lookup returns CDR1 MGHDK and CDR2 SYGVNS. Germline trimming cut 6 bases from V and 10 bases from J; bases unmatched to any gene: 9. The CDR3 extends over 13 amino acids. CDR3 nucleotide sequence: TGTGCCAGCAGCCAGGAGGGACTACGAGAGCAGTTCTTC. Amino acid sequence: CASSQEGLREQFF.

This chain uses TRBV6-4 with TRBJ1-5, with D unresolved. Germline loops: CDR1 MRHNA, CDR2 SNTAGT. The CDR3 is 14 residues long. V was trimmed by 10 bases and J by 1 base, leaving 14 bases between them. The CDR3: CATDGEGSNQPQHF. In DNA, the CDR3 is TGTGCCACCGACGGTGAGGGAAGCAATCAGCCCCAGCATTTT.

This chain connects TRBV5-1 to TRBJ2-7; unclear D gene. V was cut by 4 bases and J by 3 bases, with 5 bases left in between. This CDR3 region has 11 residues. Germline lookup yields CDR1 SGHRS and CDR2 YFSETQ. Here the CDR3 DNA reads TGCGCCAGCAGCGATTACTACGAGCAGTACTTC. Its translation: CASSDYYEQYF.

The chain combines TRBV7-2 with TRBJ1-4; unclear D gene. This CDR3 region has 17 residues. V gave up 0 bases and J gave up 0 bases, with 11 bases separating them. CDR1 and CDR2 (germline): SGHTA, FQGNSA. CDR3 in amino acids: CASSLAWRAATNEKLFF. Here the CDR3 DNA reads TGTGCCAGCAGCTTAGCGTGGAGGGCTGCAACTAATGAAAAACTGTTTTTT. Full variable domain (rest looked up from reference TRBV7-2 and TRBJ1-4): GAGVSQSPSNKVTEKGKDVELRCDPISGHTALYWYRQSLGQGLEFLIYFQGNSAPDKSGLPSDRFSAERTGGSVSTLTIQRTQQEDSAVYLCASSLAWRAATNEKLFFGSGTQLSVL.

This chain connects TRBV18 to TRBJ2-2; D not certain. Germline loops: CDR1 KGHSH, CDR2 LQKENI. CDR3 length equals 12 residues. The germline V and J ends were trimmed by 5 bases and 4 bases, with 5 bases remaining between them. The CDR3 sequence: CASSSTTGELFF. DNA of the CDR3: TGTGCCAGCTCATCGACCACCGGGGAGCTGTTTTTT.